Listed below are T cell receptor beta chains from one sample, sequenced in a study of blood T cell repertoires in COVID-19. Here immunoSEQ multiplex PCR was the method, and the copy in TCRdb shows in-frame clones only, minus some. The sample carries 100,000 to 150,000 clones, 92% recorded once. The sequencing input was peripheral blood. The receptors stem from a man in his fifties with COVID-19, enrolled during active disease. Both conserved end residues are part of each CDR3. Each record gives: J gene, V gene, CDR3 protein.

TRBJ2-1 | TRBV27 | CASISAQGGEQFF
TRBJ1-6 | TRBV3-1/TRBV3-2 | CASSQGRPESPLHF
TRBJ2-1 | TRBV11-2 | CASSARTSGGYNEQFF
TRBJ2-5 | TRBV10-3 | CAISGRTGVEETQYF
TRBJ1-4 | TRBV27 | CASSLSAGGTGGGGREKLFF
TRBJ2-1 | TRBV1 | CTSSQDGRGGSSYNEQFF
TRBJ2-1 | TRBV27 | CASRALAGVYNEQFF
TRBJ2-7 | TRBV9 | CASSVGGTLTYEQYF
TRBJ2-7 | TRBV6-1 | CASIERADRVSYEQYF
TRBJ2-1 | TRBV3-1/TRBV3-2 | CASSQDPTREQFF
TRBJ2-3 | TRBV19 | CASSRTEGLAGAHTDTQYF
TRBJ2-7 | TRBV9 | CASSPGTARDEQYF
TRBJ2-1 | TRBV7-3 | CASSLRTGPYNEQFF
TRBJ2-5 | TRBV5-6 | CASSLLSPSGETQYF
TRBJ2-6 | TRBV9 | CASSSSGARPFSGANVLTF
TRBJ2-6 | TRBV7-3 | CASSLPGAGANVLTF
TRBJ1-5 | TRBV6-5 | CASSPTHSNQPQHF
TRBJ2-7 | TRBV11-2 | CASSPHRDTLEDEQYF
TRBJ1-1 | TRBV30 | CAWSDRVTEAFF
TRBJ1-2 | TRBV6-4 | CASSDPGGYGYTF
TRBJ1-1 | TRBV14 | CASSRTGNTEAFF
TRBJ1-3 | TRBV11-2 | CASSSGALGNTIYF
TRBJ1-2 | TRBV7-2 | CASSLFSEGYTF
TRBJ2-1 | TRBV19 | CASSIDQGVAFNEQFF
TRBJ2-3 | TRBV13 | CASLRVSGTSTDTQYF
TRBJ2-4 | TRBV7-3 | CASSSGTSGYLIAKNIQYF
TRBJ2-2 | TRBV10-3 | CAISDTFDMTGELFF
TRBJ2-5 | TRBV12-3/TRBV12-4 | CASSPSGTETQYF
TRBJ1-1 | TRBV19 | CASSAQGAYTEAFF